This T cell receptor beta chain was sequenced in a study of cytomegalovirus exposure and HLA in healthy donors. Germline CDR1 is SGHVS and CDR2 is FNYEAQ. This CDR3 comprises 12 residues. V gave up 6 bases and J gave up 5 bases, with 10 bases separating them. The primer mix had 60 Vbeta and 13 Jbeta primers. This table comes from immunoSEQ multiplex PCR, and its TCRdb copy is limited to in-frame clones, with some not included. The data show about 260,000 clones, with approximately 85% seen just once and approximately 2% held by the top ten. The rearrangement links TRBV7-6 to TRBJ2-5, with a weak D call TRBD2 (5 bases). The TCR originated in a woman in her 40s in good health and CMV-seropositive. What was sequenced was PBMCs. The CDR3 DNA sequence: TGTGCCAGCAGGGACCGGGGTGAGACCCAGTACTTC. This translates into CASRDRGETQYF.